A selection of T cell receptor beta chains follows, all from one sample in a study of T-cell memory formation after mild COVID-19. MiXCR, run by TCRdb on the 5' RACE reads, gives a single entry per CDR3 protein. The table records about 150,000 distinct CDR3 sequences, roughly 15% of them present only once. The sequenced material came from PBMCs or a T cell subset sorted from them (not recorded which). The receptors derive from an adult woman who had mild COVID-19 (a few samples of this study predate the infection). Cell type and time point are not known. The CDR3 runs from the conserved cysteine through the conserved F or W. A D gene is named only where the DNA matches it firmly. Where a row states a size, it is once, few, many or the class of an expanded clone; other rows omit it.

V gene	clone size	D gene	J gene	CDR3 protein	CDR3 DNA
TRBV5-5	few	.	TRBJ2-7	CASSLEQSGGGHEQYF	TGTGCCAGCAGCTTGGAACAAAGTGGCGGAGGGCATGAGCAGTACTTC
TRBV5-1	.	TRBD2	TRBJ2-7	CASSTPRLAGVGEQYF	TGCGCCAGCAGCACACCTCGACTAGCGGGAGTCGGTGAGCAGTACTTC
TRBV12-3/TRBV12-4	few	TRBD1	TRBJ2-7	CASSPDRVSSYEQYF	TGTGCCAGCAGCCCGGACAGGGTAAGCTCCTACGAGCAGTACTTC
TRBV7-9	.	TRBD2	TRBJ2-1	CASSPELAVRGEQFF	TGTGCCAGCAGCCCCGAACTAGCGGTGAGGGGTGAGCAGTTCTTC
TRBV5-1	few	TRBD1	TRBJ1-1	CASSLIRQGTEAFF	TGCGCCAGCAGCTTAATTAGACAGGGCACTGAAGCTTTCTTT
TRBV2	few	TRBD1	TRBJ2-7	CASSALSSVSWTGGYEQYF	TGTGCCAGCAGTGCTTTGTCTTCCGTATCTTGGACAGGGGGCTACGAGCAGTACTTC
TRBV5-1	few	.	TRBJ2-7	CASSLGSRGIPSYEQYF	TGCGCCAGCAGCTTGGGATCCAGGGGTATCCCCTCCTACGAGCAGTACTTC
TRBV28	.	.	TRBJ2-3	CASSSPTSATDTQYF	TGTGCCAGCAGTTCCCCGACTAGTGCCACAGATACGCAGTATTTT
TRBV24-1	few	TRBD1	TRBJ2-3	CATSDPGQGADTQYF	TGTGCCACCAGTGATCCGGGACAGGGGGCAGATACGCAGTATTTT
TRBV7-9	.	.	TRBJ1-2	CASSLGVRHYYGYTF	TGTGCCAGCAGCCTGGGTGTGAGGCACTACTATGGCTACACCTTC
TRBV9	.	.	TRBJ1-3	CASSAARDGNTIYF	TGTGCCAGCAGCGCAGCTCGCGATGGAAACACCATATATTTT
TRBV6-6	many	TRBD2	TRBJ2-1	CASSYSGGSSYNEQFF	TGTGCCAGCAGTTACTCGGGGGGGAGCTCCTACAATGAGCAGTTCTTC
TRBV7-6	few	TRBD1	TRBJ1-6	CASSLGTGGYNSPLHF	TGTGCCAGCAGCTTAGGGACAGGGGGCTATAATTCACCCCTCCACTTT
TRBV3-1	few	.	TRBJ1-4	CASSQDPRPNEKLFF	TGTGCCAGCAGCCAAGATCCGCGGCCTAATGAAAAACTGTTTTTT
TRBV24-1	.	.	TRBJ2-1	CATSQTGKGNNEQFF	TGTGCCACCAGCCAAACTGGGAAGGGAAACAATGAGCAGTTCTTC
TRBV10-3	.	TRBD2	TRBJ2-3	CAISDSSGRTDTQYF	TGTGCCATCAGTGACAGTAGCGGGCGCACAGATACGCAGTATTTT
TRBV7-2	few	.	TRBJ2-3	CASSLLGGGTDTQYF	TGTGCCAGCAGCTTATTGGGGGGCGGGACAGATACGCAGTATTTT
TRBV6-6	.	.	TRBJ2-7	CASLAGYEQYF	TGTGCCAGCCTGGCTGGATACGAGCAGTACTTC
TRBV5-1	.	.	TRBJ2-2	CASSPWGVVTGELFF	TGCGCCAGCAGCCCCTGGGGGGTAGTCACCGGGGAGCTGTTTTTT
TRBV7-9	few	.	TRBJ2-2	CASNQGGNTGELFF	TGTGCCAGCAACCAGGGAGGAAACACCGGGGAGCTGTTTTTT
TRBV12-3/TRBV12-4	.	.	TRBJ2-7	CASSSGENPYEQYF	TGTGCCAGCAGTTCAGGGGAAAATCCATACGAGCAGTACTTC
TRBV5-5	few	.	TRBJ1-1	CASRLPGNTEAFF	TGTGCCAGCAGGTTGCCAGGGAACACTGAAGCTTTCTTT
TRBV6-6	few	.	TRBJ2-7	CASSPRWSEQYF	TGTGCCAGCAGCCCTAGGTGGAGCGAGCAGTACTTC
TRBV20-1	few	.	TRBJ1-1	CSARHLWNTEAFF	TGCAGTGCTAGACATTTGTGGAACACTGAAGCTTTCTTT
TRBV7-9	once	.	TRBJ1-5	CASSLYRGSNQPQHF	TGTGCCAGCAGCTTATACCGGGGAAGCAATCAGCCCCAGCATTTT
TRBV12-3/TRBV12-4	.	.	TRBJ1-2	CASSTLTSQEPYGYTF	TGTGCCAGCAGTACCCTGACGAGCCAGGAACCGTATGGCTACACCTTC
TRBV5-1	many	TRBD2	TRBJ2-1	CASSLGGNEQFF	TGTGCCAGCAGCTTGGGGGGGAATGAGCAGTTCTTC
TRBV20-1	many	TRBD2	TRBJ2-1	CSARSTSGRINEQFF	TGCAGTGCCCGCTCAACTAGCGGGAGGATAAATGAGCAGTTCTTC
TRBV11-3	few	TRBD1	TRBJ1-1	CASSKRQGPLKGTEAFF	TGTGCCAGCAGCAAACGACAGGGGCCTTTGAAGGGCACTGAAGCTTTCTTT
TRBV3-1	.	.	TRBJ2-3	CASSQDGAAADTQYF	TGTGCCAGCAGCCAAGATGGAGCGGCGGCGGATACGCAGTATTTT
TRBV7-6	few	TRBD2	TRBJ2-1	CASSLGLAGDYNEQFF	TGTGCCAGCAGCTTAGGACTAGCGGGGGACTACAATGAGCAGTTCTTC
TRBV7-9	few	.	TRBJ2-4	CASSPPPGLLFAKNIQYF	TGTGCCAGCAGCCCACCCCCCGGACTGCTGTTCGCCAAAAACATTCAGTACTTC
TRBV27	.	TRBD2	TRBJ2-7	CASSLAPSGTYEQYF	TGTGCCAGCAGTTTAGCTCCTAGCGGAACCTACGAGCAGTACTTC
TRBV29-1	.	.	TRBJ2-3	CSVGRAQDTQYF	TGCAGCGTTGGGAGGGCCCAGGATACGCAGTATTTT
TRBV6-5	.	.	TRBJ1-1	CASSYSFGGFTEAFF	TGTGCCAGCAGTTACTCTTTCGGGGGGTTCACTGAAGCTTTCTTT
TRBV6-2/TRBV6-3	few	TRBD1	TRBJ2-7	CASSDRGYEEQYF	TGTGCCAGCTCCGACAGGGGGTACGAAGAGCAGTACTTC
TRBV4-1	.	TRBD1	TRBJ1-5	CASSLDRGLNQPQHF	TGCGCCAGCAGCCTCGACAGGGGCCTTAATCAGCCCCAGCATTTT
TRBV2	.	.	TRBJ1-5	CASKEAGGHISNQPQHF	TGTGCCAGCAAAGAGGCCGGGGGACATATTAGCAATCAGCCCCAGCATTTT
TRBV6-2/TRBV6-3	.	.	TRBJ2-1	CASRRRAQLAIEQFF	TGTGCCAGCAGACGACGGGCCCAACTAGCTATTGAGCAGTTCTTC
TRBV7-9	few	TRBD1	TRBJ2-1	CATQGQGADEQFF	TGTGCCACCCAGGGACAGGGGGCCGATGAGCAGTTCTTC
TRBV10-3	.	TRBD2	TRBJ2-1	CAISDGTSAYNEQFF	TGTGCCATCAGTGACGGGACTAGCGCCTACAATGAGCAGTTCTTC